The 27 T cell receptor beta chains below all came from one sample that was sequenced in a study of blood T cell repertoires in COVID-19. Libraries were prepared by immunoSEQ multiplex PCR; TCRdb keeps only in-frame clonotypes and omits some of them. The repertoire includes about 35,000 clones, roughly four fifths of them detected once, and about 3.3% sits in the top ten. The source material was peripheral blood. The source is a man between 50 and 59 years old with acute or convalescent COVID-19.

The genes are TRBV7-3 and TRBJ2-1, with TRBD2 identical over 13 bases. The V gene end was trimmed by 5 bases and the J gene end by 4 bases; junction bases not matched to a gene: 2. Germline loops: CDR1 SGHTA, CDR2 FQGTGA. CDR3 length: 15 residues. In nucleotides, the CDR3 is TGTGCCAGCAGCCCGGGACTAGCGGGGTACAATGAGCAGTTCTTC. It yields the protein CASSPGLAGYNEQFF.

V gene TRBV14 combines with J gene TRBJ2-2; 8 bases line up with TRBD1. The CDR3 is made up of 14 amino acids. In germline, CDR1 is SGHDN, CDR2 FVKESK. Unmatched junction bases numbered 2, after V lost 4 bases and J lost 4 bases. CDR3 DNA sequence: TGTGCCAGCAGCCGGACAGGGACCACCGGGGAGCTGTTTTTT. Protein sequence: CASSRTGTTGELFF.

A single count supports this clone. The chain links TRBV6-5 to TRBJ1-5; 9 nucleotides line up with TRBD1. The CDR3 contains 14 residues. CDR1 is MNHEY and CDR2 is SVGAGI in the germline V gene. Trimming removed 10 bases from V and 2 bases from J; junction bases left unmatched: 6. In nucleotides, the CDR3 is TGTGCCACCCGGGGACAGGGAGGCAATCAGCCCCAGCATTTT. Protein product: CATRGQGGNQPQHF.

The chain joins TRBV13 to TRBJ1-6; unclear D gene. The CDR3 consists of 14 residues. CDR1 and CDR2 (germline): PRHDT, FYEKMQ (reference sequence). V was trimmed by 2 bases and J by 0 bases, leaving 2 bases between them. CDR3 in DNA: TGTGCCAGCAGCTTATACTCCTATAATTCACCCCTCCACTTT. Translated, it gives CASSLYSYNSPLHF.

V and J are TRBV5-4 and TRBJ2-7; no definite D call. Trimming removed 4 bases from V and 7 bases from J, with 15 bases in between. The length of the CDR3 is 13 residues. CDR1 and CDR2 from the germline V gene are SGHNT and YYREEE (reference sequence). The CDR3 DNA follows: TGTGCCAGCAGCCCTCTCCCGCTCGAGGAGCAGTACTTC. Translated, it gives CASSPLPLEEQYF.

The chain employs TRBV7-9 and TRBJ1-2, with D uncertain. The CDR3 has 14 amino acids. Germline-derived CDR1 and CDR2 are SEHNR and FQNEAQ (reference sequence). V lost 1 base and J lost 0, with 6 bases in between. CDR3 loop: CASSLVEPNYGYTF. The CDR3 DNA reads TGTGCCAGCAGCTTAGTGGAGCCTAACTATGGCTACACCTTC. Full variable domain (missing parts from reference TRBV7-9 and TRBJ1-2): DTGVSQNPRHKITKRGQNVTFRCDPISEHNRLYWYRQTLGQGPEFLTYFQNEAQLEKSRLLSDRFSAERPKGSFSTLEIQRTEQGDSAMYLCASSLVEPNYGYTFGSGTRLTVV.

The rearrangement uses TRBV9 and TRBJ1-1; 7 bases match TRBD1. Germline V gene lookup returns CDR1 SGDLS and CDR2 YYNGEE. The CDR3 has 16 amino acids. With V trimmed by 1 base and J by 5 bases, 11 bases remained unmatched. The CDR3 protein is CASSVSPGQGGTEAFF. Written as DNA, the CDR3 is TGTGCCAGCAGCGTAAGCCCCGGCCAGGGGGGTACTGAAGCTTTCTTT. The full variable domain, its missing parts supplied by reference TRBV9 and TRBJ1-1, is DSGVTQTPKHLITATGQRVTLRCSPRSGDLSVYWYQQSLDQGLQFLIQYYNGEERAKGNILERFSAQQFPDLHSELNLSSLELGDSALYFCASSVSPGQGGTEAFFGQGTRLTVV.

The V and J genes are TRBV28 and TRBJ2-1; TRBD1 is a possible D gene (6 bases). The V gene lost 3 bases and the J gene lost 4 bases, with 7 bases spanning the gap. The CDR3 has 13 amino acids. The germline V gene has CDR1 MDHEN and CDR2 SYDVKM. The CDR3 DNA reads as TGTGCCAGCAGTTTCGACAGGTACAATGAGCAGTTCTTC. It yields the protein CASSFDRYNEQFF.

This clone has more than one count but fewer than ten. The chain uses TRBV5-1 and TRBJ2-7; 10 bases fit TRBD2. V was clipped by 0 bases and J by 1 base; unmatched bases: 4. The germline V gene has CDR1 SGHRS and CDR2 YFSETQ. The CDR3 covers 16 residues. The CDR3 DNA reads TGCGCCAGCAGCTTGGGGCGAGCGGGAGGGTCCTACGAGCAGTACTTC. It translates to CASSLGRAGGSYEQYF.

The chain joins TRBV30 to TRBJ1-4, with 8 nucleotides matching TRBD1. CDR3 size: 14 residues. V lost 2 bases, J lost 8 bases, and 7 bases stayed unmatched. Per germline, CDR1 GTSNPN and CDR2 SVGIG (reference sequence). The CDR3 protein is CAWSRDRQGEKLFF. DNA of the CDR3: TGTGCCTGGAGTAGGGACAGGCAGGGAGAAAAACTGTTTTTT.

The chain is built from TRBV28 and TRBJ1-5, with D possibly being TRBD1 (6 bases). Germline V lookup: CDR1 MDHEN, CDR2 SYDVKM. The CDR3 extends over 15 amino acids. Deletions cut 6 bases from V and 0 bases from J, with 12 bases between. The CDR3 coding sequence is TGTGCCAGCAGCGGAGTGGGGGCTAGCAATCAGCCCCAGCATTTT. Its translation: CASSGVGASNQPQHF.

The V gene is TRBV10-1, the J gene TRBJ2-2; possibly TRBD1 for D (5 bases). V gave up 3 bases and J gave up 5 bases, with 13 bases separating them. This CDR3 region has 15 residues. Germline CDR1 reads WNHNN; CDR2 reads SYGVQD (reference sequence). The CDR3 sequence is CASSEVRGHTGELFF. DNA of the CDR3: TGCGCCAGCAGTGAAGTTAGGGGTCATACCGGGGAGCTGTTTTTT.

The rearrangement links TRBV10-3 to TRBJ1-6; 10 bases agree with TRBD1. With V trimmed by 9 bases and J by 5 bases, 1 base remained unmatched. Germline V gives CDR1 ENHRY, CDR2 SYGVKD. The CDR3 spans 13 residues. CDR3 sequence (DNA): TGTGCCATTGGGACAGGGGATAATTCACCCCTCCACTTT. Translating it yields CAIGTGDNSPLHF.

As concerns this clone: Germline and junction disagree at one end, which may indicate a read error. The chain employs TRBV7-8 and TRBJ1-2; 8 bases are shared with TRBD1. CDR1 and CDR2 from the germline V gene are SGHVS and FQNEAQ. The CDR3 runs to 15 residues. The CDR3 spells CASSLSGQGNYGYTF. The CDR3 coding sequence is TGTGCCAGTAGCTTATCCGGACAGGGTAACTATGGCTACACCTTC.

The V call is TRBV5-1, the J call TRBJ2-7, with D perhaps TRBD2 (6 bases). This CDR3 comprises 15 residues. The germline CDR1 and CDR2 sequences are SGHRS and YFSETQ. With 4 bases removed from V and 6 bases from J, the gap between germline ends came to 20 bases. The CDR3: CASSPRGASEGEQYF. The CDR3 DNA reads as TGCGCCAGCAGCCCCCGTGGGGCTAGCGAGGGCGAGCAGTACTTC.

This chain links TRBV6-5 with TRBJ1-1, with TRBD1 identical over 7 bases. CDR1 MNHEY and CDR2 SVGAGI come from the germline V gene. The V gene end was trimmed by 6 bases and the J gene end by 8 bases; junction bases not matched to a gene: 3. The CDR3 has 11 residues. This chain's CDR3 is CASRRDREAFF. CDR3 bases: TGTGCCAGCAGGAGGGACAGAGAAGCTTTCTTT.

The rearrangement links TRBV24-1 to TRBJ2-1; tentatively, D is TRBD2 (6 bases). The CDR3 consists of 14 residues. CDR1 is KGHDR and CDR2 is SFDVKD in the germline V gene. V lost 3 bases, J lost 7 bases, and 12 bases lay in between. This chain's CDR3 is CATSDAGTRNEQFF. CDR3 sequence (DNA): TGTGCCACCAGTGATGCGGGGACCCGGAATGAGCAGTTCTTC.

This chain connects TRBV6-6 to TRBJ1-1; a weak D match, TRBD1 (6 bases). The germline CDR1 and CDR2 sequences are MNHNY and SVGAGI (reference sequence). The length of the CDR3 is 13 residues. V was clipped by 7 bases and J by 11 bases, with 20 bases between them. The CDR3 sequence is CASIPGQSRVAFF. The CDR3 DNA is TGTGCCAGCATCCCCGGACAGTCTCGGGTGGCTTTCTTT.

The chain joins TRBV3-1 (or the pseudogene TRBV3-2) to TRBJ2-7, with TRBD2 matching 12 bases. This CDR3 comprises 14 residues. Germline V gives CDR1 LGHDT, CDR2 YNNKEL (reference sequence). Germline trimming cut 4 bases from V and 5 bases from J; bases unmatched to any gene: 3. Here the CDR3 reads CASSRLAGANEQYF. DNA for the CDR3: TGTGCCAGCAGCCGACTAGCGGGAGCCAACGAGCAGTACTTC.

The chain combines TRBV18 with TRBJ2-6; 9 nucleotides line up with TRBD1. The CDR3 spans 17 residues. The J segment lost 5 bases and the V segment lost 3 bases, leaving 8 bases of the junction unmatched. Germline CDR1 KGHSH, CDR2 LQKENI. Here the CDR3 reads CASSPGTGTGWANVLTF. The CDR3 DNA reads TGTGCCAGCTCACCGGGAACCGGGACAGGGTGGGCCAACGTCCTGACTTTC. Supplemented by reference TRBV18 and TRBJ2-6, the full variable domain reads NAGVMQNPRHLVRRRGQEARLRCSPMKGHSHVYWYRQLPEEGLKFMVYLQKENIIDESGMPKERFSAEFPKEGPSILRIQQVVRGDSAAYFCASSPGTGTGWANVLTFGAGSRLTVL.

The rearrangement joins TRBV2 to TRBJ2-2; 10 bases map to TRBD1. V lost 7 bases, J lost 4 bases, and 6 bases stayed unmatched. The germline V gene has CDR1 SNHLY and CDR2 FYNNEI. The CDR3 contains 15 residues. As DNA, the CDR3 is TGTGCCAGCAATAGTTGGACAGGGGGCACCGGGGAGCTGTTTTTT. Translated, it gives CASNSWTGGTGELFF. Full variable domain (missing parts from reference TRBV2 and TRBJ2-2): EPEVTQTPSHQVTQMGQEVILRCVPISNHLYFYWYRQILGQKVEFLVSFYNNEISEKSEIFDDQFSVERPDGSNFTLKIRSTKLEDSAMYFCASNSWTGGTGELFFGEGSRLTVL.

The chain links TRBV28 to TRBJ1-1, with 7 bases matching TRBD1. Germline V gives CDR1 MDHEN, CDR2 SYDVKM. The CDR3 spans 13 residues. After removal of 5 bases from V and 5 bases from J, the junction contained 5 bases not matched to a gene. The CDR3 reads CASSPTGRTEAFF. The DNA for the CDR3 is TGTGCCAGCAGTCCGACAGGGCGGACTGAAGCTTTCTTT.

The rearrangement links TRBV10-3 to TRBJ1-6; D possibly corresponds to TRBD1 (6 bases). V lost 7 bases, J lost 7 bases, and 17 bases lay in between. The CDR3 spans 15 residues. Germline-derived CDR1 and CDR2 are ENHRY and SYGVKD. The CDR3 nucleotides are TGTGCCATCAAGAAGGGCAGGGGCGAGAATTCACCCCTCCACTTT. It is translated as CAIKKGRGENSPLHF.

V is TRBV29-1 and J is TRBJ2-1, with 9 bases fitting TRBD2. This CDR3 contains 14 residues. The trim removed 4 bases at V and 9 bases at J, leaving 10 bases unmatched. The germline CDR1 and CDR2 sequences are SQVTM and ANQGSEA. The CDR3 sequence is CSVARLAEGGEQFF. The CDR3 DNA reads as TGCAGCGTTGCCAGACTAGCGGAAGGTGGTGAGCAGTTCTTC.

The chain combines TRBV7-9 with TRBJ1-5; 9 bases are a match to TRBD1. Germline V CDR1 and CDR2: SEHNR, FQNEAQ (reference sequence). The CDR3 has 16 amino acids. V lost 5 bases to trimming and J lost 4 bases; unmatched junction nucleotides: 9. The CDR3 spells CASSPPWTGANQPQHF. The CDR3 DNA is TGTGCCAGCAGCCCCCCCTGGACAGGGGCAAATCAGCCCCAGCATTTT.

The V gene is TRBV11-2, the J gene TRBJ2-5; D is possibly TRBD2 (5 bases). Germline V lookup: CDR1 SGHAT, CDR2 FQNNGV. This CDR3 is 13 amino acids long. Trimming removed 4 bases from V and 4 bases from J, with 10 bases in between. The CDR3 sequence is CASSSDYRETQYF. The CDR3, as DNA: TGTGCCAGCAGCTCCGACTACCGAGAGACCCAGTACTTC.

The chain combines TRBV2 with TRBJ1-4, with 10 positions matching TRBD1. This CDR3 comprises 16 residues. Losses at the gene ends were 3 bases for V and 7 bases for J; bases not matched to a gene: 8. CDR1 and CDR2 (germline): SNHLY, FYNNEI. The CDR3 nucleotides are TGTGCCAGCAGTGATTATAGACAGGGGGCCGGTGAAAAACTGTTTTTT. Its protein product is CASSDYRQGAGEKLFF.